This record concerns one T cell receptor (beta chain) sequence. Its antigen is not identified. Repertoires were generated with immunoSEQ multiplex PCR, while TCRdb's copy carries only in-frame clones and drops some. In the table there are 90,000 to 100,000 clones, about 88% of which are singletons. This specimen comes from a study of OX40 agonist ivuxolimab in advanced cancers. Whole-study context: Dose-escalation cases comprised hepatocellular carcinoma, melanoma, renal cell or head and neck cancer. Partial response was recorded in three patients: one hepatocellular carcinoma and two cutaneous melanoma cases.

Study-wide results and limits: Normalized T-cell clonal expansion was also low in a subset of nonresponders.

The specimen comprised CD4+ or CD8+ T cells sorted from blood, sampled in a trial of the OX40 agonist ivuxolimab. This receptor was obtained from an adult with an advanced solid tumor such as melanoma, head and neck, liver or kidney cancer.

The CDR3 coding sequence is TGTGCCAGCAGCCCGGGACTAGCGGGAATCTACGAGCAGTACTTC. It is translated as CASSPGLAGIYEQYF. The rearrangement links TRBV9 to TRBJ2-7; 13 bases are shared with TRBD2. The germline CDR1 and CDR2 sequences are SGDLS and YYNGEE. Trimming removed 4 bases from V and 3 bases from J; junction bases left unmatched: 4. The CDR3 length is 15 residues.